The T cell receptor (beta chain) described here comes from a study of human thymus T cells. The assay was immunoSEQ multiplex PCR, and TCRdb's table has in-frame clones only and misses some. The sample has under 150,000 clones, around 95% seen once; the top ten hold 0.02% to 0.03%. Per germline, CDR1 SGHTA and CDR2 FQGNSA. The CDR3 has 15 residues. Losses at the gene ends were 1 base for V and 9 bases for J; bases not matched to a gene: 6. Thymic samples were excised during corrective heart operations. Finnish infants who were healthy and having corrective surgery for congenital heart defects made up the donors. Turning to this clone: What it recognizes is unknown.

Whole-study results and caveats: The related literature has documented a marked overlap of thymic repertoires among unrelated individuals. Repertoires from thymus and blood appeared to show biased V and J gene usage.

The rearrangement joins TRBV7-2 to TRBJ2-1; 10 nucleotides match TRBD2. Input material: thymus tissue. This sequence originates from a boy in the first two years of life with a congenital heart defect but otherwise immunologically healthy. The CDR3 region is CASSLELAGDGEQFF. The CDR3, as DNA: TGTGCCAGCAGCTTAGAGCTAGCGGGGGATGGTGAGCAGTTCTTC.